The entry below describes one T cell receptor beta chain. Its specificity is not known. Trimming took off 5 bases at V and 4 bases at J, with 14 bases between the two ends. Germline loops: CDR1 SEHNR, CDR2 FQNEAQ (reference sequence). The CDR3 runs to 14 residues. This sample is part of a study of beta chain features in type 1 diabetes. Findings and caveats of the study: TCRB rearrangement may or may not be influenced by HLA type; here this remained unresolved. Comparison showed that naive, central memory and Treg TCRB repertoires appeared more similar among patients than among healthy donors. Shortening of TCRB CDR3s, moderate but significant, appeared in all four CD4+ subsets of Type 1 diabetes patients.

CD4+ naive, central memory, regulatory and stem cell-like memory cells were sorted via CD45RO/CCR7/CD25/CD127/CD95/CD27. Of the isolated RNA, all was reverse transcribed, and so the sequenced material was expressed TCRB transcripts. Sequenced by immunoSEQ multiplex PCR; TCRdb stores in-frame clones only, minus some. In the table there are 350,000 to 400,000 clones, less than 15% of which are singletons. The material sequenced was naive CD4+ T cells from blood. V gene TRBV7-9 combines with J gene TRBJ1-1; D is unclear. This TCR derives from a woman younger than 30 in good health. The CDR3 region has the DNA TGTGCCAGCAGCCCACCGGTCCGGGGCACTGAAGCTTTCTTT. This translates into CASSPPVRGTEAFF.